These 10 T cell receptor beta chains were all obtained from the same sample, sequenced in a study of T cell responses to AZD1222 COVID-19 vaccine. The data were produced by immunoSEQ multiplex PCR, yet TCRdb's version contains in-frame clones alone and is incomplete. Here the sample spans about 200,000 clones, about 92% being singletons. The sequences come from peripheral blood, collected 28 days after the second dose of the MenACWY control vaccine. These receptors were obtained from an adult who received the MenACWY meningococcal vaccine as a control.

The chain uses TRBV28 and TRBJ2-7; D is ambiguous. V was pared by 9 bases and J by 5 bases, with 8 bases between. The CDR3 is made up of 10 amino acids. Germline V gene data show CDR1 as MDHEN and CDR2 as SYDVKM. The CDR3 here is CARGSHEQYF. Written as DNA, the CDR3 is TGTGCCAGGGGTTCGCACGAGCAGTACTTC.

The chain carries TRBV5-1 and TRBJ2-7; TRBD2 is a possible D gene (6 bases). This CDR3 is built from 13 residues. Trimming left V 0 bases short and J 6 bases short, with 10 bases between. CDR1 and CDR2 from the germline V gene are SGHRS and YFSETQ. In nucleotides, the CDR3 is TGCGCCAGCAGCTTGGGCGGGGAAAGCGAGCAGTACTTC. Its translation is CASSLGGESEQYF.

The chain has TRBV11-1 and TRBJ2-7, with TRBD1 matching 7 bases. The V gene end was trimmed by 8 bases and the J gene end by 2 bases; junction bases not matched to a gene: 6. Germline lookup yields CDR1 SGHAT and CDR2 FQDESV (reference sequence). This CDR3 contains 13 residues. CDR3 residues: CASQAGGPYEQYF. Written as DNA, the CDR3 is TGTGCCAGCCAAGCAGGGGGACCCTACGAGCAGTACTTC.

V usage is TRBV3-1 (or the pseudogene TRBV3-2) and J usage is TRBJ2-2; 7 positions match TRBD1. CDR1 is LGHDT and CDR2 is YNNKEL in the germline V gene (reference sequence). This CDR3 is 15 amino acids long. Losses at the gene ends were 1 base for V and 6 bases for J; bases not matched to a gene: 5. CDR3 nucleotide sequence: TGTGCCAGCAGCCAAGGACAGGGATGGTCCGGGGAGCTGTTTTTT. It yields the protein CASSQGQGWSGELFF.

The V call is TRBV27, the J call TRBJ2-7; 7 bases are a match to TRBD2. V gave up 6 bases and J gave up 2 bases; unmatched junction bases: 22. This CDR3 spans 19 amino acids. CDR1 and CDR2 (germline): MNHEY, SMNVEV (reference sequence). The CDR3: CASSPELGRDPLNTYEQYF. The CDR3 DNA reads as TGTGCCAGCAGCCCCGAGCTGGGGAGGGACCCTTTGAACACCTACGAGCAGTACTTC.

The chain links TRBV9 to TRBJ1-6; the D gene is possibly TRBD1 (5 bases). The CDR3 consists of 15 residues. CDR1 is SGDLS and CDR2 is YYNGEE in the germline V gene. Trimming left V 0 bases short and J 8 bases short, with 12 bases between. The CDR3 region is CASSVGDGGDSPLHF. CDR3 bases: TGTGCCAGCAGCGTAGGGGACGGTGGGGATTCACCCCTCCACTTT.

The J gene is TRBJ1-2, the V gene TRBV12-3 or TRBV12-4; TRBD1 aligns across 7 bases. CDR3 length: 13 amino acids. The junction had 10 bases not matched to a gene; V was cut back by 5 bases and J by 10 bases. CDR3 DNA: TGTGCCAGCAGTCCCGAACAGGGGCAAACCTACACCTTC. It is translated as CASSPEQGQTYTF.

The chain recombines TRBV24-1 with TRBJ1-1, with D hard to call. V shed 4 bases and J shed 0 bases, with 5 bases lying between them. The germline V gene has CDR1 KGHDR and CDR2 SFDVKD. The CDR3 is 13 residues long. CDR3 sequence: CATSEGLNTEAFF. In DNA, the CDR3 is TGTGCCACCAGTGAGGGGTTGAACACTGAAGCTTTCTTT.

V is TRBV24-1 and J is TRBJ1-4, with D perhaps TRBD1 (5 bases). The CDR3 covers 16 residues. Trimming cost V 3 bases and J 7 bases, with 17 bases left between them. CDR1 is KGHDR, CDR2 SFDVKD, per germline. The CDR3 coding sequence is TGTGCCACCAGTGATCCACTCTCCCAGGGCGGTGAAAAACTGTTTTTT. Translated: CATSDPLSQGGEKLFF.

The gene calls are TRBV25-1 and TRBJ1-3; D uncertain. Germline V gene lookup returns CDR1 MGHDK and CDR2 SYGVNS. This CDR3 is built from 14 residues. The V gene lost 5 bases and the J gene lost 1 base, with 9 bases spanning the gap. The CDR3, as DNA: TGTGCCAGCAGTCAACCGGGGTCTGGAAACACCATATATTTT. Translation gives CASSQPGSGNTIYF.